One and the same sample provided the 30 T cell receptor beta chains below, sequenced in a study of response to subunit inactivated influenza vaccine. TCRdb reprocessed the RT-PCR reads with MiXCR, giving one entry per CDR3 protein. Of 530,000 or so distinct CDR3 sequences listed, about 14% are singletons. The sequencing here drew on PBMCs from blood, taken 12 days after vaccination. These receptors came from a man aged 45 to 65 who received an inactivated influenza vaccine.

This clonotype was observed a few times. The V gene is TRBV28, the J gene TRBJ2-7; no clear D. The CDR3 covers 14 residues. V lost 3 bases to trimming and J lost 7 bases, with 16 bases between them. Germline assignment: CDR1 MDHEN and CDR2 SYDVKM. The CDR3 reads CASSFGSVPWEQYF. The CDR3 DNA reads TGTGCCAGCAGTTTTGGTTCAGTTCCCTGGGAGCAGTACTTC.

This clonotype was counted only a few times. The chain combines TRBV20-1 with TRBJ2-1, with D perhaps TRBD1 (7 bases). Germline V lookup: CDR1 DFQATT, CDR2 SNEGSKA (reference sequence). The CDR3 totals 14 residues. Deletions cut 5 bases from V and 9 bases from J, with 20 bases between. CDR3 sequence (DNA): TGCAGTGCTGGACGACAGGGTCTAGCGAGTGAGCAGTTCTTC. This gives the protein CSAGRQGLASEQFF.

This clonotype was seen more than once but under ten times. V gene TRBV28 combines with J gene TRBJ1-3, with D possibly TRBD1 on 6 matching bases. Germline CDR1 reads MDHEN; CDR2 reads SYDVKM. The germline V and J ends were trimmed by 7 bases and 2 bases, with 15 bases remaining between them. CDR3 length equals 15 residues. CDR3 DNA: TGTGCCAGCACTCTGGGGGGGGCAGCTGGAAACACCATATATTTT. Translated: CASTLGGAAGNTIYF.

In this sample, this clonotype turned up a few times. The rearrangement links TRBV28 to TRBJ1-1, with TRBD1 as a possible D gene (5 bases). CDR3 length: 13 amino acids. Germline CDR1 MDHEN, CDR2 SYDVKM. Trimming removed 3 bases from V and 6 bases from J, with 11 bases in between. The CDR3 DNA is TGTGCCAGCAGTTTCTCGGGGACCCCTGAAGCTTTCTTT. Protein sequence: CASSFSGTPEAFF.

The chain links TRBV6-5 to TRBJ1-1; possibly TRBD1 for D (5 bases). The length of the CDR3 is 15 residues. Trimming pared 4 bases from V and 5 bases from J, leaving 17 bases between. CDR1 is MNHEY, CDR2 SVGAGI, per germline. CDR3 DNA sequence: TGTGCCAGCAGTTTCCGACAGCTAATGCAGACTGAAGCTTTCTTT. This encodes CASSFRQLMQTEAFF.

This clonotype was detected a few times. The rearrangement links TRBV5-1 to TRBJ2-1, with 9 bases fitting TRBD1. Germline CDR1 reads SGHRS; CDR2 reads YFSETQ. The CDR3 contains 14 residues. With 2 bases clipped from V and 10 bases from J, the junction kept 7 bases outside the gene matches. This CDR3 reads CASSFWTGAGEQFF. Written as DNA, the CDR3 is TGCGCCAGCAGCTTTTGGACAGGGGCAGGGGAGCAGTTCTTC.

The chain combines TRBV6-2 or TRBV6-3 with TRBJ2-7, with D possibly matching TRBD1 (6 bases). The length of the CDR3 is 12 residues. From germline, CDR1 is MNHEY and CDR2 SVGEGT. Trimming pared 8 bases from V and 2 bases from J, leaving 10 bases between. CDR3 sequence reads: CASEGGTYEQYF. CDR3 in DNA: TGTGCCAGCGAAGGGGGAACCTACGAGCAGTACTTC.

The chain links TRBV9 to TRBJ2-7; either TRBD1 or TRBD2 may fit D (5 bases each). Germline loops: CDR1 SGDLS, CDR2 YYNGEE. This CDR3 comprises 15 residues. V was shortened by 4 bases and J by 1 base, with 15 bases between the two germline ends. CDR3 DNA: TGTGCCAGCAGCCCAAACGGGGCCGGATCCTACGAGCAGTACTTC. This gives the protein CASSPNGAGSYEQYF. Together with reference TRBV9 and TRBJ2-7, the CDR3 gives the full variable domain: DSGVTQTPKHLITATGQRVTLRCSPRSGDLSVYWYQQSLDQGLQFLIQYYNGEERAKGNILERFSAQQFPDLHSELNLSSLELGDSALYFCASSPNGAGSYEQYFGPGTRLTVT.

In this sample, this clonotype turned up many times. The gene calls are TRBV6-2 or TRBV6-3 and TRBJ2-3; 9 bases fit TRBD2. The length of the CDR3 is 16 residues. V lost 6 bases to trimming and J lost 2 bases; unmatched junction nucleotides: 9. In germline, CDR1 is MNHEY, CDR2 SVGEGT. In DNA, the CDR3 is TGTGCCAGCAGAAGACTAGCGGTCGCGTCCACAGATACGCAGTATTTT. Amino acids: CASRRLAVASTDTQYF.

In its sample, this clonotype was seen a few times. The V gene is TRBV6-1, the J gene TRBJ2-4; perhaps D is TRBD1 or TRBD2 (5 bases each). Between the trimmed V and J ends, which lost 6 bases and 0 bases, there was a span of 15 bases. The CDR3 loop spans 16 amino acids. CDR1 is MNHNS, CDR2 SASEGT, per germline. The DNA of the CDR3 is TGTGCCAGCAGCTCTGGGACGGTGATAGCCAAAAACATTCAGTACTTC. The encoded protein is CASSSGTVIAKNIQYF.

The rearrangement joins TRBV12-3 or TRBV12-4 to TRBJ1-6; 7 bases align to TRBD1. This CDR3 has 19 amino acids. Trimming removed 8 bases from V and 0 bases from J; junction bases left unmatched: 16. CDR3 nucleotides: TGTGCCAGCCAGACCTTAAGCGGACAGGCAAGCTCCTATAATTCACCCCTCCACTTT. This sequence encodes CASQTLSGQASSYNSPLHF.

The chain joins TRBV2 to TRBJ2-7; weak D call: TRBD1 (6 bases). Trimming shortened V by 6 bases and J by 0 bases, and 12 bases separated the two germline ends. The CDR3 is 14 residues long. Germline lookup yields CDR1 SNHLY and CDR2 FYNNEI. This chain's CDR3 is CASRATQGSYEQYF. The CDR3, as DNA: TGTGCCAGCAGAGCGACACAGGGCTCCTACGAGCAGTACTTC.

This clonotype was found many times. The V gene is TRBV25-1, the J gene TRBJ2-7, with 7 nucleotides matching TRBD1. Trimming cost V 6 bases and J 6 bases; bases outside gene matches: 8. The V gene's germline CDR1 is MGHDK and CDR2 SYGVNS. The CDR3 has 13 amino acids. CDR3 in DNA: TGTGCCAGCAGCGAGGGGGCGAGGGCCGAGCAGTACTTC. Its translation is CASSEGARAEQYF.

V usage is TRBV11-2 and J usage is TRBJ2-5; 8 bases are a match to TRBD2. This CDR3 comprises 15 residues. Germline values: CDR1 SGHAT, CDR2 FQNNGV. Trimming removed 1 base from V and 5 bases from J; junction bases left unmatched: 6. CDR3 loop: CASSLGSGGVETQYF. CDR3 nucleotides: TGTGCCAGCAGCTTAGGTTCGGGGGGGGTTGAGACCCAGTACTTC.

This clonotype was picked up a small number of times. The gene calls are TRBV12-3 or TRBV12-4 and TRBJ2-5, with 7 bases fitting TRBD1. V dropped 5 bases and J dropped 3; count of bases not matched to a gene: 6. This CDR3 spans 14 amino acids. The chain's CDR3 is CASSGDSTEETQYF. The CDR3 DNA reads TGTGCCAGCAGTGGGGACAGTACAGAAGAGACCCAGTACTTC.

CDR3 protein: CASSYLMSGDGYTF. CDR3 in DNA: TGTGCCAGCAGTTACTTGATGTCAGGGGACGGCTACACCTTC. The J gene is TRBJ1-2, the V gene TRBV6-5; weak D call: TRBD1 (6 bases). The ends were cut back, 1 base at V and 8 bases at J, with 14 bases in the middle. The CDR3 sequence is 14 residues long. Per germline, CDR1 MNHEY and CDR2 SVGAGI.

This clonotype has ten or more counts. DNA for the CDR3: TGTGCCAGCAGCCCCCAACTAGCGGGAGGGCAAGAGACCCAGTACTTC. This codes for CASSPQLAGGQETQYF. The chain employs TRBV28 and TRBJ2-5; 13 bases map to TRBD2. The CDR3 contains 16 residues. The germline CDR1 and CDR2 sequences are MDHEN and SYDVKM. J was trimmed by 2 bases and V by 6 bases; bases with no gene match: 6. Looking up the rest from reference TRBV28 and TRBJ2-5 gives the full variable domain: DVKVTQSSRYLVKRTGEKVFLECVQDMDHENMFWYRQDPGLGLRLIYFSYDVKMKEKGDIPEGYSVSREKKERFSLILESASTNQTSMYLCASSPQLAGGQETQYFGPGTRLLVL.

The rearrangement joins TRBV10-3 to TRBJ2-7; TRBD1 agrees at 10 bases. Germline values: CDR1 ENHRY, CDR2 SYGVKD. The CDR3 runs 15 residues. The ends lost 4 bases at V and 1 base at J; junction bases unmatched: 4. The CDR3 reads CAISGGTGDSYEQYF. CDR3 nucleotide sequence: TGTGCCATCAGTGGGGGGACAGGGGATTCCTACGAGCAGTACTTC.

This chain links TRBV18 with TRBJ1-4; D is unresolved. Germline assignment: CDR1 KGHSH and CDR2 LQKENI. This CDR3 region has 14 residues. The V gene lost 3 bases and the J gene lost 0 bases, with 5 bases spanning the gap. CDR3 in DNA: TGTGCCAGCTCACCGGTCGCAACTAATGAAAAACTGTTTTTT. Protein: CASSPVATNEKLFF.

A few counts support this clonotype. This rearrangement joins TRBV10-3 to TRBJ2-1, with a possible D match to TRBD2 (5 bases). Germline V lookup: CDR1 ENHRY, CDR2 SYGVKD. This CDR3 has 13 residues. Trimming shortened V by 10 bases and J by 6 bases, and 16 bases separated the two germline ends. The CDR3 protein is CATFGEGVNEQFF. The CDR3 DNA reads as TGTGCCACCTTCGGCGAGGGCGTCAATGAGCAGTTCTTC.

Many counts were recorded for this clonotype. This sequence joins TRBV6-5 and TRBJ1-5; D is unresolved. The CDR3 loop spans 14 amino acids. V gave up 0 bases and J gave up 1 base, with 4 bases separating them. Germline loops: CDR1 MNHEY, CDR2 SVGAGI. The CDR3 here is CASSYSGSNQPQHF. The DNA for the CDR3 is TGTGCCAGCAGTTACTCGGGGAGCAATCAGCCCCAGCATTTT.

This clonotype was counted between two and nine times. The gene calls are TRBV5-1 and TRBJ1-5; 9 bases match TRBD1. This CDR3 contains 14 residues. V shed 4 bases and J 5 bases; nucleotides not matched to a gene: 4. Germline V gives CDR1 SGHRS, CDR2 YFSETQ. The CDR3 sequence: CASSLTGGHQPQHF. The CDR3 DNA follows: TGCGCCAGCAGCCTGACAGGGGGTCATCAGCCCCAGCATTTT.

About this clonotype itself: A much bigger clone sits one base away, suggesting this may be a read error. This chain uses TRBV4-3 with TRBJ2-3; a possible D gene is TRBD1 (6 bases). Germline V CDR1 and CDR2: LGHNA, YSLEER. V lost 2 bases, J lost 0 bases, and 9 bases lay in between. The CDR3 totals 15 residues. The CDR3 sequence is CASSQLGQSTDTQYF. The CDR3 DNA follows: TGCGCCAGCAGCCAACTTGGACAGAGCACAGATACGCAGTATTTT.

This clonotype was seen more than once but under ten times. The chain has TRBV29-1 and TRBJ2-5, with 12 positions matching TRBD2. CDR1 and CDR2 from the germline V gene are SQVTM and ANQGSEA. The CDR3 runs 15 residues. Trimming at V came to 1 base and at J to 4 bases, leaving 4 bases not matched to a gene. The CDR3 protein is CSVEVSSGRGETQYF. As DNA, the CDR3 is TGCAGCGTTGAAGTGTCTAGCGGGAGGGGAGAGACCCAGTACTTC.

This clonotype occurred a few times. V usage is TRBV5-1 and J usage is TRBJ2-1; 10 bases are shared with TRBD2. CDR1 SGHRS and CDR2 YFSETQ come from the germline V gene. The CDR3 sequence is 16 residues long. Unmatched junction bases numbered 6, after V lost 0 bases and J lost 6 bases. The CDR3 reads CASSLASASGGNEQFF. The CDR3 nucleotides are TGCGCCAGCAGCTTGGCCTCGGCTAGCGGGGGCAATGAGCAGTTCTTC.

This clonotype has only a few counts. The V gene is TRBV12-3 or TRBV12-4, the J gene TRBJ2-1; TRBD2 matches at 11 bases. The V segment lost 3 bases and the J segment 7 bases; nucleotides outside the gene matches: 2. The CDR3 is made up of 14 amino acids. The CDR3 sequence: CASSFSGGGNEQFF. As DNA, the CDR3 is TGTGCCAGCAGTTTTAGCGGGGGGGGGAATGAGCAGTTCTTC.

The chain carries TRBV20-1 and TRBJ1-5; D may be TRBD1 (5 bases). There are 16 residues in the CDR3. V was pared by 7 bases and J by 4 bases, with 23 bases between. Germline CDR1 DFQATT, CDR2 SNEGSKA (reference sequence). The CDR3 region has the DNA TGCAGTGTGTCAGAGAGTAACAGGATGCAAAATCAGCCCCAGCATTTT. Its translation: CSVSESNRMQNQPQHF.

This clonotype was detected many times. V gene TRBV28 combines with J gene TRBJ1-1, with D possibly matching TRBD1 (5 bases). This CDR3 spans 17 amino acids. Trimming removed 3 bases at V and 4 bases at J, with 21 bases between. CDR1 MDHEN and CDR2 SYDVKM come from the germline V gene. The DNA for the CDR3 is TGTGCCAGCAGTTTTACGGGGCTCCAAGGAGGGCTCACTGAAGCTTTCTTT. Encoded protein: CASSFTGLQGGLTEAFF.

This clonotype came up a few times. The chain carries TRBV28 and TRBJ1-6, with D possibly TRBD1 on 5 matching bases. CDR3 length: 14 amino acids. The germline gives CDR1 MDHEN, CDR2 SYDVKM. Trimming stripped 3 bases from V and 5 bases from J, with 8 bases between. CDR3 loop: CASSFMGHNSPLHF. Written as DNA, the CDR3 is TGTGCCAGCAGTTTCATGGGACATAATTCACCCCTCCACTTT.

The V gene is TRBV6-2 or TRBV6-3, the J gene TRBJ2-7; TRBD1 or TRBD2 may be the D gene (5 bases each). The CDR3 sequence is 16 residues long. Germline values: CDR1 MNHEY, CDR2 SVGEGT. V lost 6 bases to trimming and J lost 4 bases, with 22 bases between them. The CDR3 coding sequence is TGTGCCAGCAGACCCGGCCCCGGGACGGACGTATACGAGCAGTACTTC. Translation: CASRPGPGTDVYEQYF.